The 3 T cell receptor beta chains given below trace back to one sample, sequenced in a study. Using its own MiXCR run on the 5' RACE reads, TCRdb lists one record per CDR3 protein. The sample carries under 6,500 distinct CDR3 sequences, approximately 31% recorded once. The sequenced material came from naive CD4+ T cells sorted from a lymph node. This sample's subset: naive CD4+ T cells, CD4+CD45RA+CD25-. Source of these receptors: a female donor with breast cancer.

This chain connects TRBV9 to TRBJ2-2; D remains ambiguous. The V gene lost 3 bases and the J gene lost 7 bases, with 13 bases spanning the gap. CDR1 SGDLS and CDR2 YYNGEE come from the germline V gene. The CDR3 is 14 amino acids. The DNA of the CDR3 is TGTGCCAGCAGCGCCCACCAAGACATCGGGGAGCTGTTTTTT. Protein: CASSAHQDIGELFF.

As regards this clonotype: One base away lies a much larger clone, so this may be a sequencing read error. The V gene is TRBV12-3 or TRBV12-4, the J gene TRBJ2-5, with D unresolved. The CDR3 is 13 amino acids. The DNA for the CDR3 is TGTACCAGCAGTTCAGATAACCAAGAGACCCAGTACTTC. Protein product: CTSSSDNQETQYF.

By share, this clonotype ranks as medium-sized. The rearrangement uses TRBV12-3 or TRBV12-4 and TRBJ2-7, with 8 bases identical to TRBD2. J gave up 3 bases and V 1 base, and 5 bases lay outside the gene matches. This CDR3 has 15 amino acids. This CDR3 is CASSLEAGGGYEQYF. For the CDR3, the DNA is TGTGCCAGCAGTTTAGAGGCGGGGGGCGGCTACGAGCAGTACTTC.